Sequencing of this T cell receptor beta chain was carried out in a study of T cell repertoires in cytomegalovirus infection. Study details: Through public TCR beta signatures, both CMV infection and matching HLA type were indicated.

Each CDR3 protein gets one entry after TCRdb re-called the reads with MiXCR. In the table there are hundreds of thousands of distinct CDR3 sequences, roughly a tenth of which are singletons. Germline V gene sequence: CDR1 MNHNS, CDR2 SASEGT. The germline V and J ends were trimmed by 6 bases and 5 bases, with 14 bases remaining between them. The CDR3 covers 14 residues. Study-wide points: The ex vivo response showed dominance by HLA-C-restricted CMV-specific TCR beta clonotypes. Carriers of CMV plus the relevant HLA were identified by cumulative public TCR beta family frequency.

This clonotype occurred many times. Its target is not known. Input material: PBMCs. The source is a human donor in good health (CMV status not recorded). Some clones in this sample may be carry-over from other donors' samples. The gene calls are TRBV6-1 and TRBJ1-5; D is ambiguous. The CDR3 reads CASSSGIGYQPQHF. In DNA form, the CDR3 reads TGTGCCAGCAGCTCCGGGATCGGCTATCAGCCCCAGCATTTT.